These T cell receptor beta chains were read from a single sample in a study of regulatory T cells in long-lasting Graves disease. TCRdb reprocessed the multiplex PCR reads via MiXCR and lists one record per CDR3 protein. The top ten clones hold about 8.3% of a sample with about 400,000 distinct CDR3 sequences, 15% of them seen once. The same sample was also used in a study of T cells in Graves' hyperthyroidism and ophthalmopathy.

The sequences come from peripheral blood mononuclear cells (PBMCs), collected at new diagnosis, from a patient treated with antithyroid drugs. The receptors were sampled from a woman in her 40s with Graves disease. The conserved cysteine and the conserved F or W are not part of the CDR3 here. The D gene is left open where the match is weak. For some rows the clone size is stated as once, few or many, or as a class when expanded; others skip it.

j_call | v_call | d_call | clone_size | cdr3_aa
TRBJ2-7 | TRBV6-1 | TRBD2 | many | ATYSAGVSPEQY
TRBJ1-1 | TRBV7-9 | - | many | AISFKLGGAVNTEAF
TRBJ1-6 | TRBV6-1 | - | - | ASSRGEPNSPLH
TRBJ2-1 | TRBV20-1 | TRBD2 | many | SARARGLVEQF
TRBJ1-5 | TRBV2 | TRBD1 | many | ASNPDRAGRDQPQH
TRBJ1-3 | TRBV11-3 | - | many | ASSPAGTTGNTIY
TRBJ2-1 | TRBV3-1 | TRBD2 | once | DSSQLGGTSGRGSYNEQF
TRBJ2-7 | TRBV6-2/TRBV6-3 | - | many | ASSYTGHGSYEQY
TRBJ2-3 | TRBV5-1 | - | many | ASSLEVGGADTQY
TRBJ2-2 | TRBV11-2 | TRBD2 | many | ASSSRGLAGPGELF
TRBJ2-1 | TRBV12-3/TRBV12-4 | TRBD2 | - | ASSSLAGELYNEQF
TRBJ1-1 | TRBV19 | - | many | ASSIPGAGEAF
TRBJ2-5 | TRBV5-1 | TRBD2 | - | ASSLRTSGTETQY
TRBJ2-1 | TRBV3-1 | TRBD2 | many | ASSHFGRNEQF
TRBJ1-1 | TRBV27 | - | many | ASSRGAANTEAF
TRBJ2-1 | TRBV27 | - | many | ASSPGTFNEQF
TRBJ1-5 | TRBV30 | - | many | AWSVSENQPQH
TRBJ2-6 | TRBV12-5 | - | many | ASGFAGPLGGANVLT
TRBJ2-2 | TRBV28 | - | many | ASSSPWVGVNRAGELF
TRBJ2-7 | TRBV11-2 | - | many | ASSLGAGEQY
TRBJ1-2 | TRBV28 | - | many | ASNLRPGSGYT
TRBJ2-3 | TRBV20-1 | TRBD2 | few | SARDLAGSTDTQY
TRBJ2-5 | TRBV20-1 | TRBD2 | many | SAGISGARGETQY
TRBJ2-1 | TRBV20-1 | - | - | SAHIRGGGPSIQVREQF
TRBJ1-5 | TRBV24-1 | - | - | ATSDPNQPQH
TRBJ1-1 | TRBV13 | - | many | ASRPDSDTEAF
TRBJ2-7 | TRBV30 | - | many | AWSVGQDYEQY
TRBJ2-7 | TRBV29-1 | TRBD1 | many | SVATGGSYEQY
TRBJ2-4 | TRBV28 | TRBD2 | - | ASSGPGLAGGPGY
TRBJ2-5 | TRBV7-7 | - | many | ASSPLAQETQY
TRBJ2-7 | TRBV27 | TRBD2 | many | ASSLSGLAGAIYEQY
TRBJ2-7 | TRBV20-1 | TRBD1 | many | SASRTGNYEQY
TRBJ1-2 | TRBV3-1 | TRBD1 | - | ASSQEGTGSNYGYT
TRBJ1-3 | TRBV6-1 | - | many | ASRRGGSGNTIY
TRBJ2-5 | TRBV28 | - | many | ASSLPLKGETQY
TRBJ2-4 | TRBV3-1 | - | few | ASSQASIRSKNIQY
TRBJ2-3 | TRBV18 | TRBD1 | many | ASSPVMGQNTDTQY
TRBJ1-1 | TRBV11-2 | - | - | ASSSPIAGGGTEAF
TRBJ2-7 | TRBV28 | TRBD2 | many | ASSTGTSLYEQY
TRBJ2-1 | TRBV5-8 | TRBD2 | - | ASSLAGLAGGEQF
TRBJ1-3 | TRBV28 | - | - | ASTLGRISGNTIY